This T cell receptor beta chain appears in the sequencing data of a study of blood T cell repertoires in COVID-19. Study overall: There were acute and convalescent COVID-19 samples, and they came from the United States, Italy and Spain.

Method: immunoSEQ multiplex PCR; TCRdb's copy keeps in-frame clones and lacks some. The table lists 250,000 to 350,000 clones, roughly 90% of them singletons. Material: peripheral blood. The sequence came from a young man who had recovered from COVID-19.

The CDR3 loop is CASSQEEGAKTDTQYF. The DNA of the CDR3 is TGCGCCAGCAGCCAAGAAGAGGGGGCTAAAACAGATACGCAGTATTTT. This chain connects TRBV4-1 to TRBJ2-3; 7 bases are shared with TRBD1. CDR1 is MGHRA, CDR2 YSYEKL, per germline. J lost 3 bases, V lost 0 bases, and 6 bases had no gene match. The CDR3 covers 16 residues.